Each of the 16 T cell receptor beta chains below was sequenced from the same sample in a study of cytomegalovirus exposure and HLA in healthy donors. In the PCR, 60 Vbeta and 13 Jbeta primers were used. The method was immunoSEQ multiplex PCR; TCRdb's version includes in-frame clones alone and lacks a portion of them. Altogether roughly 79,000 clones are present, approximately 74% being singletons, with the ten largest covering 6.2%. The sequenced material came from PBMCs. Every receptor here comes from a woman between 50 and 59 years old in good health and CMV-seropositive.

A few counts support this clone. Other DNA sequences in this specimen translate into the identical CDR3. The chain recombines TRBV6-5 with TRBJ2-1; 10 bases match TRBD2. This CDR3 has 14 residues. Germline loops: CDR1 MNHEY, CDR2 SVGAGI. The ends lost 6 bases at V and 4 bases at J; junction bases unmatched: 3. This CDR3 is CASRGTSDYNEQFF. The CDR3 DNA is TGTGCCAGCAGAGGGACTAGCGATTACAATGAGCAGTTCTTC.

The rearrangement links TRBV7-2 to TRBJ1-2; TRBD1 is a possible D gene (6 bases). The V gene's germline CDR1 is SGHTA and CDR2 FQGNSA. The CDR3 covers 12 residues. V lost 4 bases to trimming and J lost 4 bases, with 7 bases between them. The CDR3 coding sequence is TGTGCCAGCAGCTCAGGGGTCTATGGCTACACCTTC. This encodes CASSSGVYGYTF. The whole variable domain, filled in from reference TRBV7-2 and TRBJ1-2, reads GAGVSQSPSNKVTEKGKDVELRCDPISGHTALYWYRQSLGQGLEFLIYFQGNSAPDKSGLPSDRFSAERTGGSVSTLTIQRTQQEDSAVYLCASSSGVYGYTFGSGTRLTVV.

The chain links TRBV5-4 to TRBJ1-1; D is unresolved. The CDR3 totals 14 residues. Germline assignment: CDR1 SGHNT and CDR2 YYREEE (reference sequence). Between the trimmed V and J ends, which lost 5 bases and 3 bases, there was a span of 14 bases. DNA of the CDR3: TGTGCCAGCAGGCTAAAGCCACTGGACACTGAAGCTTTCTTT. Amino acids: CASRLKPLDTEAFF. Based on the CDR3 plus reference TRBV5-4 and TRBJ1-1, the full variable domain is ETGVTQSPTHLIKTRGQQVTLRCSSQSGHNTVSWYQQALGQGPQFIFQYYREEENGRGNFPPRFSGLQFPNYSSELNVNALELDDSALYLCASRLKPLDTEAFFGQGTRLTVV.

The chain employs TRBV9 and TRBJ2-1; no definite D call. From germline, CDR1 is SGDLS and CDR2 YYNGEE. The length of the CDR3 is 15 residues. Between the trimmed V and J ends, which lost 4 bases and 4 bases, there was a span of 15 bases. CDR3 protein: CASSSPRDLYNEQFF. CDR3 in DNA: TGTGCCAGCAGCTCACCCCGAGATCTTTACAATGAGCAGTTCTTC.

This chain links TRBV10-3 with TRBJ1-2, with D perhaps matching TRBD1 (6 bases). The CDR3 is made up of 15 amino acids. V lost 11 bases and J 0 bases, leaving 19 bases between the germline ends. Germline CDR1 and CDR2: ENHRY and SYGVKD. CDR3 sequence reads: CAAFTSGAANYGYTF. The CDR3, as DNA: TGTGCCGCCTTTACCTCAGGGGCTGCTAACTATGGCTACACCTTC.

In regard to this clone: The junction departs from germline at one end; a sequencing error may be responsible. The chain links TRBV7-2 to TRBJ2-1, with 9 bases that match TRBD2. This CDR3 spans 14 amino acids. Germline V gene lookup returns CDR1 SGHTA and CDR2 FQGNSA. The DNA for the CDR3 is TGTGCCAGCAGCATAGCGGGAGTCCACAATGAGCAGTTCTTC. This encodes CASSIAGVHNEQFF.

The chain has TRBV6-5 and TRBJ2-7, with D unclear. This CDR3 has 15 residues. With 0 bases removed from V and 0 bases from J, the gap between germline ends came to 9 bases. Germline V CDR1 and CDR2: MNHEY, SVGAGI. The CDR3 DNA reads TGTGCCAGCAGTTACTCCCAGTGGTTCTCCTACGAGCAGTACTTC. This codes for CASSYSQWFSYEQYF.

The sample holds many counts of this clone. This chain's CDR3 is CASSPGTEGTEAFF. For the CDR3, the DNA is TGTGCCAGCAGCCCCGGGACAGAGGGCACTGAAGCTTTCTTT. This chain links TRBV6-5 with TRBJ1-1; 7 positions agree with TRBD1. The V segment lost 6 bases and the J segment 4 bases; nucleotides outside the gene matches: 8. Germline-derived CDR1 and CDR2 are MNHEY and SVGAGI. This CDR3 spans 14 amino acids.

This sequence joins TRBV5-6 and TRBJ2-7, with 7 positions matching TRBD1. The J segment lost 0 bases and the V segment lost 4 bases, leaving 4 bases of the junction unmatched. The CDR3 is made up of 14 amino acids. Germline V gene data show CDR1 as SGHDT and CDR2 as YYEEEE. CDR3 DNA: TGTGCCAGCAGCGGGGGACAGAGCTCCTACGAGCAGTACTTC. Translation gives CASSGGQSSYEQYF. Variable domain in full (rest from reference TRBV5-6 and TRBJ2-7): DAGVTQSPTHLIKTRGQQVTLRCSPKSGHDTVSWYQQALGQGPQFIFQYYEEEERQRGNFPDRFSGHQFPNYSSELNVNALLLGDSALYLCASSGGQSSYEQYFGPGTRLTVT.

The rearrangement links TRBV25-1 to TRBJ1-1; 10 bases line up with TRBD1. Losses at the gene ends were 5 bases for V and 11 bases for J; bases not matched to a gene: 8. Germline CDR1 reads MGHDK; CDR2 reads SYGVNS. The CDR3 has 13 residues. CDR3 coding DNA: TGTGCCAGCAGTAACCGGGACAGGGGAGTTGCTTTCTTT. Amino acid sequence: CASSNRDRGVAFF.

This clone has only one observation. V gene TRBV11-2 combines with J gene TRBJ2-7; D is undetermined. CDR3 length: 12 amino acids. Deletions cut 0 bases from V and 4 bases from J, with 4 bases between. Germline-derived CDR1 and CDR2 are SGHAT and FQNNGV. The CDR3 protein is CASSLDPYEQYF. CDR3 nucleotide sequence: TGTGCCAGCAGCTTAGATCCATACGAGCAGTACTTC.

The chain couples TRBV30 to TRBJ2-7, with a possible D match to TRBD2 (6 bases). Germline lookup yields CDR1 GTSNPN and CDR2 SVGIG (reference sequence). This CDR3 is 14 amino acids long. Trimming cost V 1 base and J 6 bases, with 16 bases left between them. This chain's CDR3 is CAWSGTRLVGEQYF. Written as DNA, the CDR3 is TGTGCCTGGAGTGGGACCCGACTAGTGGGCGAGCAGTACTTC.

As DNA, the CDR3 is TGTGCCAGCAGCTTAGTAGTCTCTGGGGCCAACGTCCTGACTTTC. Protein sequence: CASSLVVSGANVLTF. The chain employs TRBV5-6 and TRBJ2-6; no firm D call. Trimming removed 2 bases from V and 0 bases from J, with 6 bases in between. The CDR3 is 15 residues long. The V gene's germline CDR1 is SGHDT and CDR2 YYEEEE. Full variable domain (outside the CDR3, taken from reference TRBV5-6 and TRBJ2-6): DAGVTQSPTHLIKTRGQQVTLRCSPKSGHDTVSWYQQALGQGPQFIFQYYEEEERQRGNFPDRFSGHQFPNYSSELNVNALLLGDSALYLCASSLVVSGANVLTFGAGSRLTVL.

The rearrangement joins TRBV18 to TRBJ2-3; no clear D gene. The CDR3 length is 12 residues. Per germline, CDR1 KGHSH and CDR2 LQKENI. V gave up 6 bases and J gave up 6 bases, with 10 bases separating them. The CDR3 nucleotides are TGTGCCAGCTCCCAGGCCCGGGATACGCAGTATTTT. This encodes CASSQARDTQYF.

The rearrangement links TRBV27 to TRBJ2-7; D is perhaps TRBD1 (6 bases). The V and J ends lost 11 bases and 0 bases respectively, with 14 bases between them. Germline values: CDR1 MNHEY, CDR2 SMNVEV (reference sequence). The CDR3 has 13 amino acids. The CDR3: CAARHRASYEQYF. Written as DNA, the CDR3 is TGTGCCGCTCGACACAGGGCCTCCTACGAGCAGTACTTC.

This clone is a singleton in its sample. J is TRBJ1-1 and V is TRBV18, with 8 bases matching TRBD1. With 6 bases clipped from V and 7 bases from J, the junction kept 10 bases outside the gene matches. The CDR3 totals 14 residues. Germline-derived CDR1 and CDR2 are KGHSH and LQKENI. CDR3 in amino acids: CASSQDRATHEAFF. DNA for the CDR3: TGTGCCAGCTCGCAGGACAGGGCTACGCATGAAGCTTTCTTT.